This T cell receptor (beta chain) was observed in a study of CD8 T cells in ankylosing spondylitis. Whole-study results and caveats: The disease-linked clones had a CD8+ phenotype and low blood frequencies. A subset of motif variants has previously been described in the synovial fluid and blood of reactive arthritis.

Each TCR beta library was made by quantitative 5'-RACE that incorporated molecular barcodes. TCRdb redid the calling of the 5' RACE reads with MiXCR, one entry per CDR3 protein. The sample includes roughly 280,000 distinct CDR3 sequences, about 19% of them seen just once. This clonotype occurred a few times. The antigen remains undetermined. The germline V gene has CDR1 SGDLS and CDR2 YYNGEE. This CDR3 is built from 15 residues. With 4 bases clipped from V and 4 bases from J, the junction kept 7 bases outside the gene matches. This TCR came from a male donor with ankylosing spondylitis or in good health (not recorded which). The sequencing input was blood, either unsorted or a sorted T cell fraction (not recorded which). The V call is TRBV9, the J call TRBJ2-2, with TRBD1 identical over 7 bases. CDR3 protein: CASSPTGLPTGELFF. The CDR3 bases are TGTGCCAGCAGCCCGACAGGGCTCCCCACCGGGGAGCTGTTTTTT. Supplemented by reference TRBV9 and TRBJ2-2, the full variable domain reads DSGVTQTPKHLITATGQRVTLRCSPRSGDLSVYWYQQSLDQGLQFLIQYYNGEERAKGNILERFSAQQFPDLHSELNLSSLELGDSALYFCASSPTGLPTGELFFGEGSRLTVL.